These 8 T cell receptor beta chains share one sample of origin, sequenced in a study of blood T cell repertoires in COVID-19. Data came from immunoSEQ multiplex PCR; TCRdb stores just in-frame clones and leaves some out. This sample has under 200,000 clones, with approximately 90% found just once. Sequencing was done on a sample of peripheral blood. The receptor source for this set is a woman over 75 in a cohort sampled during active or convalescent COVID-19.

Only one count was recorded for this clone. The V gene is TRBV5-5, the J gene TRBJ2-6; D is possibly TRBD1 (6 bases). Looked up from germline, CDR1 is SGHKS and CDR2 is YYEKEE (reference sequence). V was cut by 2 bases and J by 2 bases, with 11 bases left in between. The CDR3 is made up of 16 amino acids. DNA for the CDR3: TGTGCCAGCAGCTTAAACAGGGTAACTGGGGCCAACGTCCTGACTTTC. Translated: CASSLNRVTGANVLTF.

The rearrangement joins TRBV5-1 to TRBJ1-1; TRBD1 might be the D (5 bases). CDR1 and CDR2 (germline): SGHRS, YFSETQ. Trimming shortened V by 0 bases and J by 1 base, and 19 bases separated the two germline ends. This CDR3 has 18 amino acids. The CDR3 bases are TGCGCCAGCAGCTTGGCCGGGTGGTCGCGGGGCGAGAACACTGAAGCTTTCTTT. As protein: CASSLAGWSRGENTEAFF.

This sequence joins TRBV6-1 and TRBJ1-1, with D perhaps matching TRBD1 (6 bases). V gave up 0 bases and J gave up 8 bases, with 10 bases separating them. This CDR3 region has 13 residues. Germline V gives CDR1 MNHNS, CDR2 SASEGT. The CDR3 loop reads CASSEAGAGEAFF. In DNA, the CDR3 is TGTGCCAGCAGTGAAGCGGGGGCAGGGGAAGCTTTCTTT.

This chain links TRBV19 with TRBJ1-4; possibly TRBD1 for D (5 bases). Trimming took off 7 bases at V and 6 bases at J, with 15 bases between the two ends. The CDR3 is 14 amino acids. Germline V gene sequence: CDR1 LNHDA, CDR2 SQIVND (reference sequence). The CDR3 DNA sequence: TGTGCCAGTACACCGAGGGGAGGTCATGAAAAACTGTTTTTT. It encodes CASTPRGGHEKLFF.

DNA of the CDR3: TGTGCCAGCAGTCCCGCTTCATGGGGCTCCAATGAAAAACTGTTTTTT. Translation gives CASSPASWGSNEKLFF. The chain links TRBV28 to TRBJ1-4; possibly TRBD1 for D (5 bases). Trimming took off 5 bases at V and 5 bases at J, with 18 bases between the two ends. Per the germline V gene, CDR1 is MDHEN and CDR2 is SYDVKM. The CDR3 is 16 amino acids.

Only a few counts were recorded for this clone. The genes are TRBV3-1 (or the pseudogene TRBV3-2) and TRBJ2-5; D not resolved. V gave up 1 base and J gave up 4 bases, with 4 bases separating them. The CDR3 totals 12 residues. Germline V gene data show CDR1 as LGHDT and CDR2 as YNNKEL (reference sequence). The DNA for the CDR3 is TGTGCCAGCAGCCAAGGTCTAGAGACCCAGTACTTC. The encoded protein is CASSQGLETQYF.

As concerns this clone: The DNA is omitted, as the CDR3 cannot be located on it reliably, and the CDR3 follows TCRdb's listing. The CDR3 is CASSTSGGGAFF. The chain is built from TRBV19 and TRBJ1-1. Ends included, the CDR3 has 12 residues. Germline loops: CDR1 LNHDA, CDR2 SQIVND (reference sequence).

J is TRBJ1-2 and V is TRBV12-3 or TRBV12-4; D is ambiguous. There are 13 residues in the CDR3. V dropped 5 bases and J dropped 7 bases, with 14 bases sitting between them. The CDR3 DNA reads TGTGCCAGCAGTCGGCAGCGGAGTCCTGGCTACACCTTC. This translates into CASSRQRSPGYTF.